Sequencing of this TCR beta chain was carried out in a study of beta chain features in type 1 diabetes. At the level of the study: No age, gender or cell yield differences were seen between patients and healthy donors. Investigators examined 107,917,701 sorted cells across all samples.

As every portion of the isolated RNA was reverse transcribed, the sequencing read expressed TCRB transcripts. Measured with immunoSEQ multiplex PCR; TCRdb has only the in-frame clones, and not every one. The sample holds tens of thousands of clones, 50% to 55% seen once. Trimming cost V 6 bases and J 8 bases, with 16 bases left between them. Germline V lookup: CDR1 MDHEN, CDR2 SYDVKM. The length of the CDR3 is 13 residues. Points from the study as a whole: Diminished insertions and augmented deletions at VDJ junctions characterized type 1 diabetes patients. In every one of the four CD4+ subsets, TCRB CDR3s were moderately but significantly shorter in Type 1 diabetes patients.

Details on this clone: Its antigen remains unknown.

Sequencing used Tregs from blood. The chain combines TRBV28 with TRBJ1-2, with D unresolved. The TCR comes from a woman between 40 and 55 years old with type 1 diabetes. CDR3 region: CASSPPEAFGYTF. CDR3 sequence (DNA): TGTGCCAGCAGCCCCCCCGAAGCGTTCGGCTACACCTTC.